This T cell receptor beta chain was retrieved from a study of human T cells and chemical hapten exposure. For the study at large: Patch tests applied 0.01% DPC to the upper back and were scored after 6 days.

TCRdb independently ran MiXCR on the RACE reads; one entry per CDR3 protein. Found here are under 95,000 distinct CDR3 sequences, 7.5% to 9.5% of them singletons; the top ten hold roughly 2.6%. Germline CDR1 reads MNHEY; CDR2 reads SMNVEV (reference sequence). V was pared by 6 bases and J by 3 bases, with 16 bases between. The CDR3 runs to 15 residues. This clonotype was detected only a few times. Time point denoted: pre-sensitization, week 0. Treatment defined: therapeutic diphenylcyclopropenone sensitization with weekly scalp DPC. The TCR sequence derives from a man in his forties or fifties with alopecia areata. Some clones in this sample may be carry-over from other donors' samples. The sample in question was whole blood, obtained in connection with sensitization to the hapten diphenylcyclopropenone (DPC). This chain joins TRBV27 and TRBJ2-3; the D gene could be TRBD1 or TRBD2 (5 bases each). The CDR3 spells CASSQGMGETDTQYF. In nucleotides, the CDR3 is TGTGCCAGCAGCCAGGGCATGGGGGAGACAGATACGCAGTATTTT.